These T cell receptor beta chains were read from a single sample in a study of blood T cell repertoires in COVID-19. The data were produced by immunoSEQ multiplex PCR, yet TCRdb's version contains in-frame clones alone and is incomplete. The sample lists approximately 150,000 clones, approximately 84% occurring once. The sample comprised peripheral blood. The source of these receptors is a man in his sixties or seventies with acute or convalescent COVID-19. The CDR3 runs from the conserved cysteine through the conserved F or W. The D gene is left open where the match is weak. Size is stated for part of the rows, as once, few or many counts, or as a class when the clone is expanded.

J gene	D gene	clone size	V gene	CDR3 protein	CDR3 DNA
TRBJ2-2	-	once	TRBV7-9	CASSLDPGYTGELFF	TGTGCCAGCAGCTTAGACCCGGGGTACACCGGGGAGCTGTTTTTT
TRBJ2-1	TRBD2	-	TRBV27	CASSTGLAGEQFF	TGTGCCAGCAGTACCGGACTAGCTGGAGAGCAGTTCTTC
TRBJ1-1	-	-	TRBV18	CASSITGNTEAFF	TGTGCCAGCTCCATAACAGGGAACACTGAAGCTTTCTTT
TRBJ1-5	-	-	TRBV12-3/TRBV12-4	CASSPDINQPQHF	TGTGCCAGCAGTCCAGACATTAATCAGCCCCAGCATTTT
TRBJ2-7	-	-	TRBV4-1	CASSRVRTVTSYEQYF	TGCGCCAGCAGCCGAGTACGGACAGTGACCTCCTACGAGCAGTACTTC
TRBJ2-3	-	-	TRBV9	CASSPRGGLGTDTQYF	TGTGCCAGCAGCCCTCGGGGTGGTCTGGGCACAGATACGCAGTATTTT
TRBJ2-7	-	-	TRBV5-8	CASSRDGDSSSYEQYF	TGTGCCAGCAGCCGCGATGGGGACTCCAGCTCCTACGAGCAGTACTTC
TRBJ1-1	-	-	TRBV6-5	CASSYAGHNTEAFF	TGTGCCAGCAGTTACGCGGGGCACAACACTGAAGCTTTCTTT
TRBJ1-2	-	-	TRBV9	CASSVQVRVRDYGYTF	TGTGCCAGCAGCGTACAGGTTCGGGTGAGGGACTATGGCTACACCTTC
TRBJ2-3	-	-	TRBV14	CASSQRGGMGTDTQYF	TGTGCCAGCAGCCAGCGTGGCGGGATGGGAACAGATACGCAGTATTTT
TRBJ1-5	-	-	TRBV6-1	CASSGRPGTTNQPQHF	TGTGCCAGCAGTGGAAGACCCGGGACAACTAATCAGCCCCAGCATTTT
TRBJ2-7	-	-	TRBV9	CASSVEGGETYEQYF	TGTGCCAGCAGCGTAGAGGGCGGGGAAACCTACGAGCAGTACTTC
TRBJ1-4	-	-	TRBV6-5	CASSMDSLDEKLFF	TGTGCCAGCAGTATGGACAGCCTCGATGAAAAACTGTTTTTT
TRBJ2-2	TRBD2	-	TRBV19	CASIGPEGLRNTGELFF	TGTGCCAGTATCGGTCCGGAGGGACTAAGGAACACCGGGGAGCTGTTTTTT
TRBJ2-3	TRBD1	-	TRBV2	CASRGGQGPQDTQYF	TGTGCCAGCAGGGGGGGACAGGGGCCGCAAGATACGCAGTATTTT
TRBJ1-1	-	once	TRBV27	CASRDSNNGDTEAFF	TGTGCCAGCAGGGACAGCAACAATGGGGACACTGAAGCTTTCTTT
TRBJ1-1	-	-	TRBV11-2	CASSLDLWAPEAFF	TGTGCCAGCAGCTTAGATCTGTGGGCCCCTGAAGCTTTCTTT
TRBJ1-5	TRBD1	-	TRBV6-5	CASKMDRSNQPQHF	TGTGCCAGCAAAATGGACAGGAGCAATCAGCCCCAGCATTTT
TRBJ2-2	-	-	TRBV4-1	CASRRRWTENTGELFF	TGCGCCAGCAGACGGAGGTGGACAGAAAACACCGGGGAGCTGTTTTTT
TRBJ1-5	TRBD1	-	TRBV28	CASHISGGSQPQHF	TGTGCCAGCCACATCTCAGGGGGCAGTCAGCCCCAGCATTTT
TRBJ1-2	-	-	TRBV7-2	CASSLGRNYGYTF	TGTGCCAGCAGCTTAGGCAGGAACTATGGCTACACCTTC
TRBJ2-1	TRBD2	-	TRBV4-2	CASSQAMTSGGSSYNEQFF	TGTGCCAGCAGCCAAGCCATGACTAGCGGGGGGAGCTCCTACAATGAGCAGTTCTTC
TRBJ2-1	TRBD1	-	TRBV30	CAWSTGTGVYEQFF	TGTGCCTGGAGTACCGGGACAGGGGTTTATGAGCAGTTCTTC
TRBJ2-7	TRBD1	once	TRBV5-8	CASRLGQGNYEQYF	TGTGCCAGCAGGTTGGGACAGGGAAATTACGAGCAGTACTTC
TRBJ2-1	-	once	TRBV7-6	CASSLGSAGRGEQFF	TGTGCCAGCAGCTTAGGGTCGGCGGGACGGGGTGAGCAGTTCTTC
TRBJ2-3	-	-	TRBV5-1	CASSLGAPVDTQYF	TGCGCCAGCAGCTTGGGAGCGCCTGTAGATACGCAGTATTTT
TRBJ2-1	-	-	TRBV10-3	CAISESEWGRGDEQFF	TGTGCCATCAGTGAGTCGGAGTGGGGACGCGGGGATGAGCAGTTCTTC
TRBJ2-1	TRBD1	-	TRBV28	CASSLPGTGFHEQFF	TGTGCCAGCAGTTTGCCCGGGACAGGGTTCCATGAGCAGTTCTTC
TRBJ1-1	-	-	TRBV2	CASDDSSVAFF	TGTGCCAGCGATGACTCCTCTGTTGCTTTCTTT
TRBJ2-7	-	-	TRBV28	CASSLSLTSNYEQYF	TGTGCCAGCAGTTTATCCCTAACTAGTAACTACGAGCAGTACTTC
TRBJ1-5	TRBD1	-	TRBV3-1/TRBV3-2	CASSFGGDSANQPQHF	TGTGCCAGCAGCTTCGGGGGGGACAGCGCGAATCAGCCCCAGCATTTT
TRBJ1-6	TRBD1	-	TRBV5-1	CASSWGQGDSPLHF	TGCGCCAGCAGCTGGGGACAGGGGGATTCACCCCTCCACTTT
TRBJ2-3	TRBD2	-	TRBV10-3	CATFREGDTQYF	TGTGCCACCTTCAGGGAGGGAGATACGCAGTATTTT
TRBJ1-4	TRBD1	-	TRBV19	CASTRDRDEKLFF	TGTGCCAGTACCCGGGACAGGGATGAAAAACTGTTTTTT
TRBJ1-6	-	-	TRBV5-1	CASNRDNSPLHF	TGCGCCAGCAACAGGGATAATTCACCCCTCCACTTT
TRBJ2-1	TRBD1	once	TRBV9	CASSVGQGAYNEQFF	TGTGCCAGCAGCGTAGGTCAGGGGGCCTACAATGAGCAGTTCTTC
TRBJ2-2	TRBD1	once	TRBV5-4	CASSLAGTGGDTGELFF	TGTGCCAGCAGCTTGGCCGGGACAGGGGGCGACACCGGGGAGCTGTTTTTT
TRBJ2-6	-	-	TRBV7-6	CASSKVDSGANVLTF	TGTGCCAGCAGCAAAGTAGACTCTGGGGCCAACGTCCTGACTTTC
TRBJ1-2	-	-	TRBV4-1	CASSPTRGRTFYGYTF	TGCGCCAGCAGCCCCACCCGCGGCAGAACATTCTATGGCTACACCTTC
TRBJ2-3	-	-	TRBV9	CASSVLERSDTQYF	TGTGCCAGCAGCGTACTTGAGAGGTCAGATACGCAGTATTTT
TRBJ2-7	-	-	TRBV18	CASSPYNSYEQYF	TGTGCCAGCTCACCCTATAACTCCTACGAGCAGTACTTC
TRBJ2-4	-	-	TRBV11-2	CASSPIPSGAKNIQYF	TGTGCCAGCAGCCCTATTCCCAGCGGGGCCAAAAACATTCAGTACTTC
TRBJ1-2	-	-	TRBV19	CASGIKVSGFHGYTF	TGTGCCAGTGGGATCAAAGTGTCAGGGTTCCATGGCTACACCTTC
TRBJ1-5	-	-	TRBV6-5	CATGPGDSNQPQHF	TGTGCCACCGGCCCCGGGGATAGCAATCAGCCCCAGCATTTT
TRBJ2-7	-	-	TRBV13	CASSGGHRTSEYF	TGTGCCAGCAGCGGAGGGCACCGGACCTCGGAGTACTTC
TRBJ2-7	-	-	TRBV19	CASSIRQGSSYEQYF	TGTGCCAGTAGTATACGGCAGGGGTCCTCCTACGAGCAGTACTTC
TRBJ1-5	-	-	TRBV6-5	CASSYSRQHSNQPQHF	TGTGCCAGCAGTTACTCGAGACAGCATAGCAATCAGCCCCAGCATTTT
TRBJ2-2	-	-	TRBV27	CASSLLPDTGELFF	TGTGCCAGCAGTTTATTACCGGACACCGGGGAGCTGTTTTTT
TRBJ1-6	-	-	TRBV5-4	CASSLDSLNSPLHF	TGTGCCAGCAGCTTGGACAGTTTGAATTCACCCCTCCACTTT
TRBJ2-1	TRBD2	once	TRBV4-1	CASSQESTSGGSYNEQFF	TGCGCCAGCAGCCAAGAAAGTACCAGCGGGGGGTCTTACAATGAGCAGTTCTTC
TRBJ2-2	-	-	TRBV5-1	CASSLDSNTGELFF	TGCGCCAGCAGCTTGGACAGCAACACCGGGGAGCTGTTTTTT
TRBJ1-3	TRBD1	-	TRBV18	CASSTGGTGNTIYF	TGTGCCAGCTCAACAGGGGGTACAGGAAACACCATATATTTT
TRBJ1-4	-	few	TRBV9	CASSVNPWGGLNEKLFF	TGTGCCAGCAGCGTAAACCCCTGGGGAGGGCTGAACGAAAAACTGTTTTTT
TRBJ1-1	TRBD1	-	TRBV19	CASSVRGRDTEAFF	TGTGCCAGTAGTGTCAGGGGGCGGGACACTGAAGCTTTCTTT
TRBJ1-2	-	-	TRBV28	CASSLTGGGYTF	TGTGCCAGCAGTTTAACGGGAGGGGGCTACACCTTC
TRBJ1-2	-	once	TRBV28	CASSLKPQGSSYGYTF	TGTGCCAGCAGTTTAAAGCCCCAGGGGTCGAGCTATGGCTACACCTTC
TRBJ2-7	-	-	TRBV7-3	CASSSAYPGEQYF	TGTGCCAGCAGCTCGGCATACCCGGGCGAGCAGTACTTC
TRBJ2-5	TRBD2	-	TRBV7-3	CASSLTGLAGGGTQYF	TGTGCCAGCAGCTTAACGGGACTAGCGGGGGGAGGGACCCAGTACTTC
TRBJ1-2	TRBD1	-	TRBV28	CASTLTPGGQNYGYTF	TGTGCCAGCACCCTAACTCCAGGGGGACAAAACTATGGCTACACCTTC
TRBJ2-1	TRBD1	-	TRBV6-1	CASSEAGQSTMFF	TGTGCCAGCAGTGAAGCGGGACAGAGCACTATGTTCTTC